The rows below give T cell receptor beta chains drawn from one sample of a study of OX40 agonist ivuxolimab in advanced cancers. Assay: immunoSEQ multiplex PCR; the TCRdb copy retains only in-frame clones and omits some. The sample consists of fewer than 80,000 clones, 80% to 90% of them appearing once. The sequencing used CD4+ or CD8+ T cells sorted from blood, collected in a trial of the OX40 agonist ivuxolimab. The receptors here all came from an adult with an advanced solid tumor such as melanoma, head and neck, liver or kidney cancer. CDR3s include the opening cysteine and the closing phenylalanine or tryptophan. D genes are given only for firm matches. Only some rows state a clone size, as once, few, many or a class for expanded clones.

>TRBD1|-|TRBV5-1|TRBJ1-4
TGCGCCAGCAGCAGCGGGACAGCTGCAACTAATGAAAAACTGTTTTTT
CASSSGTAATNEKLFF
>TRBD2|-|TRBV4-1|TRBJ2-1
TGCGCCAGCAGCCAAGATTCGGTGGGAGGGAATGAGCAGTTCTTC
CASSQDSVGGNEQFF
>-|-|TRBV5-6|TRBJ1-2
TGTGCCAGCAGCTTGAGTGGACAGAACTATGGCTACACCTTC
CASSLSGQNYGYTF
>TRBD1|-|TRBV9|TRBJ1-1
TGTGCCAGCACAAGCCAGACAGGGGTAGGCACTGAAGCTTTCTTT
CASTSQTGVGTEAFF
>-|-|TRBV30|TRBJ1-6
TGTGCCTGGAGGGGGCTCTATAATTCACCCCTCCACTTT
CAWRGLYNSPLHF
>-|-|TRBV7-2|TRBJ1-6
TGTGCCAGCAGCTTAGGGGGACACGCCAGCTCCTATAATTCACCCCTCCACTTT
CASSLGGHASSYNSPLHF
>TRBD1|-|TRBV5-6|TRBJ2-1
TGTGCCAGCAGCTACACGGACAGGCTCAATGAGCAGTTCTTC
CASSYTDRLNEQFF
>-|-|TRBV11-3|TRBJ2-7
TGTGCCAGCAGCTTAGCTGGTTCGGGCGAGCAGTACTTC
CASSLAGSGEQYF
>TRBD1|-|TRBV7-9|TRBJ1-1
TGTGCCAGCAGCTTTAGAACAGGGGGCGGAGGTACTGAAGCTTTCTTT
CASSFRTGGGGTEAFF
>TRBD1|-|TRBV19|TRBJ2-7
TGTGCCAGTAGTAGGGACAGGCCCTACGAGCAGTACTTC
CASSRDRPYEQYF
>TRBD1|-|TRBV5-1|TRBJ2-7
TGCGCCAGCAGCCTTGACAGGGGGAGCCTCGAGCAGTACTTC
CASSLDRGSLEQYF
>TRBD1|-|TRBV30|TRBJ1-2
TGTGCCTGGAGTGTAGTAGGGGGACAGGGGGCTGGTGGCTACACCTTC
CAWSVVGGQGAGGYTF
>TRBD1|-|TRBV12-5|TRBJ2-1
TGTGCTAGTGGCCTGGACAGGGGGACTTACAATGAGCAGTTCTTC
CASGLDRGTYNEQFF
>-|-|TRBV11-2|TRBJ1-2
TGTGCCAGCAGCCAGTTCCCGGGATATGGCTACACCTTC
CASSQFPGYGYTF
>-|few|TRBV5-1|TRBJ1-1
TGCGCCAGCAGCCCGCAAGGGGGGGAGGGGGACACTGAAGCTTTCTTT
CASSPQGGEGDTEAFF
>-|-|TRBV7-9|TRBJ1-4
TGTGCCAGCAGCTTTGGGGGGTATAATGAAAAACTGTTTTTT
CASSFGGYNEKLFF
>-|-|TRBV28|TRBJ2-7
TGTGCCAGCAGTTTAAGTTCACAGTCGAACGAGCAGTACTTC
CASSLSSQSNEQYF
>-|-|TRBV27|TRBJ2-7
TGTGCCAGCCGACCGGGTCCTTCCTACGAGCAGTACTTC
CASRPGPSYEQYF
>TRBD2|-|TRBV10-2|TRBJ2-1
TGCGCCAGCAGGGGAGGACTAGCGGGAGCGGGGCAGTTCTTC
CASRGGLAGAGQFF
>-|-|TRBV27|TRBJ2-7
TGTGCCAGCAGTCCTTCAGAGGGTCGGAAAACCTACGAGCAGTACTTC
CASSPSEGRKTYEQYF
>-|few|TRBV7-2|TRBJ1-4
TGTGCCAGCGGACGGAATAATGAAAAACTGTTTTTT
CASGRNNEKLFF
>-|few|TRBV2|TRBJ1-1
TGTGCCAGCAGTGCCGTTCACACTGAAGCTTTCTTT
CASSAVHTEAFF
>TRBD1|-|TRBV5-6|TRBJ2-7
TGTGCCAGCAGCGCGGGCCCGGGACAGGGGATGGACGAGCAGTACTTC
CASSAGPGQGMDEQYF
>-|-|TRBV27|TRBJ1-4
TGTGCCAGCAGCAGATCCCCTGGGGCTAATGAAAAACTGTTTTTT
CASSRSPGANEKLFF
>TRBD2|-|TRBV29-1|TRBJ2-1
TGCAGCGTTGAAAGTCTCCAGCCCCGGGGGAGGGTACCCTACAATGAGCAGTTCTTC
CSVESLQPRGRVPYNEQFF
>TRBD1|-|TRBV10-3|TRBJ1-2
TGTGCCATCAGTGGAAGGGACAGTGATGGCTACACCTTC
CAISGRDSDGYTF
>TRBD2|-|TRBV5-1|TRBJ2-7
TGCGCCAGCAGCTCCAGCCCGGGACTAGCGGTTTTCTCCTACGAGCAGTACTTC
CASSSSPGLAVFSYEQYF
>TRBD1|-|TRBV18|TRBJ1-1
TGTGCCAGCAGGGGGCGTGGGGACACTGAAGCTTTCTTT
CASRGRGDTEAFF
>TRBD1|-|TRBV6-6|TRBJ2-7
TGTGCCAGCAGTTCGGACAGGGGCCGCAGGGACGAGCAGTACTTC
CASSSDRGRRDEQYF
>TRBD2|-|TRBV7-8|TRBJ2-7
TGTGCCAGCAGCCCCATAGCGGGAGTGGACGAGCAGTACTTC
CASSPIAGVDEQYF
>-|-|TRBV6-5|TRBJ2-5
TGTGCCAGCAGGAAGGATGGGGTAGAGACCCAGTACTTC
CASRKDGVETQYF
>TRBD2|-|TRBV5-1|TRBJ2-5
TGCGCCAGCAGCTCACTAGCGGGAGTGTGGGAGACCCAGTACTTC
CASSSLAGVWETQYF
>-|-|TRBV12-5|TRBJ2-1
TGTGCTAGTGGTTTGGTATCCATGTACAATGAGCAGTTCTTC
CASGLVSMYNEQFF
>TRBD1|once|TRBV5-1|TRBJ1-2
TGCGCCAGCAGCACCGGACAGGGGGCCGATGGCTACACCTTC
CASSTGQGADGYTF